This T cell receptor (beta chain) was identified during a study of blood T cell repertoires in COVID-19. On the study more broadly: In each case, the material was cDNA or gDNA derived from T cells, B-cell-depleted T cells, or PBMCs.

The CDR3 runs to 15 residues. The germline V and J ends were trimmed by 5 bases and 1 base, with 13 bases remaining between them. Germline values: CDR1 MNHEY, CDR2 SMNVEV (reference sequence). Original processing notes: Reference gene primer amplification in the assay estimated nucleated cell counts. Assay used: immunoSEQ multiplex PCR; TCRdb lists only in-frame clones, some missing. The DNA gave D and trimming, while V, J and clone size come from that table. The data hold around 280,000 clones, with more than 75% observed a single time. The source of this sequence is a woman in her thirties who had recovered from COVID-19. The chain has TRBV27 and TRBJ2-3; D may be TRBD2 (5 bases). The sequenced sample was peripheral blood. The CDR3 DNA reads TGTGCCAGCAGTCTTACTAGTCCCCGCACAGATACGCAGTATTTT. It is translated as CASSLTSPRTDTQYF.